This TCR beta chain comes out of a study of shared clonotypes between healthy human individuals. Clones were sequenced by immunoSEQ multiplex PCR, and TCRdb holds only the in-frame ones, with some missing. The profile covers 660,000 or so clones, with roughly 96% appearing a single time and 0.11% taken by the ten largest. Germline loops: CDR1 MNHEY, CDR2 SMNVEV (reference sequence). The CDR3 spans 14 residues. Trimming took 6 bases from V and 6 from J; bases not matched to a gene: 9. Naive CD8 cells lacked CD45RO and underwent positive selection for CCR7, leaving out terminally differentiated effector memory CD45RA+ cells.

Sequenced material: naive CD8+ T cells sorted from blood. The J gene is TRBJ2-5, the V gene TRBV27; 8 bases fit TRBD1. This receptor was obtained from a woman under 40 in good health. This CDR3 reads CASSLTTGEKTQYF. In nucleotides, the CDR3 is TGTGCCAGCAGCTTGACGACAGGGGAGAAGACCCAGTACTTC.